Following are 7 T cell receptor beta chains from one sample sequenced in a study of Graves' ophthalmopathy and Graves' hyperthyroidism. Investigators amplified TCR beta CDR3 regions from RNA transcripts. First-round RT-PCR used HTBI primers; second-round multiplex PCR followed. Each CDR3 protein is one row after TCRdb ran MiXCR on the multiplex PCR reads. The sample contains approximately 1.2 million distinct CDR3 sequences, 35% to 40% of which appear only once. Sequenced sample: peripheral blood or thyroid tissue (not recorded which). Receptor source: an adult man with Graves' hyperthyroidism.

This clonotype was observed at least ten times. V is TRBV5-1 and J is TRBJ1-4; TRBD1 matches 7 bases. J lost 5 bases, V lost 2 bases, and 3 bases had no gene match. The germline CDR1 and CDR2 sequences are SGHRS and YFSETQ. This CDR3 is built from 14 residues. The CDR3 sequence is CASSFRTGNEKLFF. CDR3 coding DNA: TGCGCCAGCAGCTTTAGGACAGGAAATGAAAAACTGTTTTTT. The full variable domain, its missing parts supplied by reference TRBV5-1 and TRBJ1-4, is KAGVTQTPRYLIKTRGQQVTLSCSPISGHRSVSWYQQTPGQGLQFLFEYFSETQRNKGNFPGRFSGRQFSNSRSEMNVSTLELGDSALYLCASSFRTGNEKLFFGSGTQLSVL.

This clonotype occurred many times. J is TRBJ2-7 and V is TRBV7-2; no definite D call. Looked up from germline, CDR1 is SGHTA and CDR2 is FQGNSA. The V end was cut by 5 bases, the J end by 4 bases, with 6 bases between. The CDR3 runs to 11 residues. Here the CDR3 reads CASSTFYEQYF. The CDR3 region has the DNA TGTGCCAGCAGCACTTTTTACGAGCAGTACTTC.

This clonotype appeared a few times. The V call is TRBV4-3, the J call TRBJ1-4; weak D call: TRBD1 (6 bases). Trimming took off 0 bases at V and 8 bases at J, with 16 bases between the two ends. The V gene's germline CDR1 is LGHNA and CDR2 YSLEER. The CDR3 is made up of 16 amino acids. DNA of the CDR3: TGCGCCAGCAGCCAAGATGGAGCAGGGGACTCGGAAAAACTGTTTTTT. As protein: CASSQDGAGDSEKLFF.

The CDR3 sequence: CAWNKGLNTDTQYF. The CDR3 DNA reads TGTGCCTGGAACAAGGGGCTGAACACAGATACGCAGTATTTT. The V call is TRBV9, the J call TRBJ2-3; tentative D call: TRBD1 (5 bases). In germline, CDR1 is SGDLS, CDR2 YYNGEE. The CDR3 runs 14 residues. Between the trimmed V and J ends, which lost 10 bases and 2 bases, there was a span of 17 bases.

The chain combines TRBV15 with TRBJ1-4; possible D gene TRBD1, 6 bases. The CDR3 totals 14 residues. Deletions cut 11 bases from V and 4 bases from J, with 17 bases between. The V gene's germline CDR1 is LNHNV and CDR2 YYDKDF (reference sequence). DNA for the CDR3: TGTGCCTCCATCGGGCAGGGGCTTAATGAAAAACTGTTTTTT. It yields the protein CASIGQGLNEKLFF. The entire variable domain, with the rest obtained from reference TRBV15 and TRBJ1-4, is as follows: DAMVIQNPRYQVTQFGKPVTLSCSQTLNHNVMYWYQQKSSQAPKLLFHYYDKDFNNEADTPDNFQSRRPNTSFCFLDIRSPGLGDTAMYLCASIGQGLNEKLFFGSGTQLSVL.

The CDR3 loop reads CASSSVLEDDTGELFF. CDR3 bases: TGTGCCAGCAGTTCCGTCTTGGAAGACGATACCGGGGAGCTGTTTTTT. The gene calls are TRBV25-1 and TRBJ2-2; D ambiguous. CDR1 is MGHDK and CDR2 is SYGVNS in the germline V gene. The CDR3 loop spans 16 amino acids. Trimming took 5 bases from V and 5 from J, leaving 18 bases between them. Full variable domain (rest looked up from reference TRBV25-1 and TRBJ2-2): EADIYQTPRYLVIGTGKKITLECSQTMGHDKMYWYQQDPGMELHLIHYSYGVNSTEKGDLSSESTVSRIRTEHFPLTLESARPSHTSQYLCASSSVLEDDTGELFFGEGSRLTVL.

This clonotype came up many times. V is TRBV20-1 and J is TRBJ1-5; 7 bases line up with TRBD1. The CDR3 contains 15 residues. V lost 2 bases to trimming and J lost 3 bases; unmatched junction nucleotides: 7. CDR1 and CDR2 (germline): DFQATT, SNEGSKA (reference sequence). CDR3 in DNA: TGCAGTGCTAGACCTGCGACAGGGAACAATCAGCCCCAGCATTTT. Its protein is CSARPATGNNQPQHF.